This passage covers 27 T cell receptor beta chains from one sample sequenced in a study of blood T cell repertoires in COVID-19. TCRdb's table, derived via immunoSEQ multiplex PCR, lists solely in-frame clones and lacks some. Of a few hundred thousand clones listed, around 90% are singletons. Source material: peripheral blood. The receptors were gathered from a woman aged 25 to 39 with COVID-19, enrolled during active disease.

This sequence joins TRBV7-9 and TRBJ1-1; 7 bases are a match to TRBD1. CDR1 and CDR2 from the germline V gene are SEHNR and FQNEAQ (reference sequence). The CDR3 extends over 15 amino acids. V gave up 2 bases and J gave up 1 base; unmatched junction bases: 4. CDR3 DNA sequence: TGTGCCAGCAGCTTACGAGGGGGCCCGAACACTGAAGCTTTCTTT. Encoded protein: CASSLRGGPNTEAFF.

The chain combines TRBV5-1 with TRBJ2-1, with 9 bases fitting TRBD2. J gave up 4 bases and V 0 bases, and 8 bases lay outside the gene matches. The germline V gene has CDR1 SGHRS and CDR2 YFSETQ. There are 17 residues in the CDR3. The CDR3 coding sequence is TGCGCCAGCAGCTTGGCCGGGCAGACTAGCGGATACAATGAGCAGTTCTTC. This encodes CASSLAGQTSGYNEQFF.

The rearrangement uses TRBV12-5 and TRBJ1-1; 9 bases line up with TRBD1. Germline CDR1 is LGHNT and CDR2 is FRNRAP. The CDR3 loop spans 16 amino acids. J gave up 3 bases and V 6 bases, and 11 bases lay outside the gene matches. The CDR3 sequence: CASGPGTGREYTEAFF. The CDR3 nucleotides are TGTGCTAGTGGCCCCGGGACAGGGAGGGAGTACACTGAAGCTTTCTTT. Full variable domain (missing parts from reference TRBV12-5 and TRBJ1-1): DARVTQTPRHKVTEMGQEVTMRCQPILGHNTVFWYRQTMMQGLELLAYFRNRAPLDDSGMPKDRFSAEMPDATLATLKIQPSEPRDSAVYFCASGPGTGREYTEAFFGQGTRLTVV.

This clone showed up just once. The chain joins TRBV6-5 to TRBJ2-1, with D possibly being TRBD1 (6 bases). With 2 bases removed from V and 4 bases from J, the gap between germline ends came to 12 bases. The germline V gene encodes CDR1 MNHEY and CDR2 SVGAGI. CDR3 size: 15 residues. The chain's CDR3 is CASSYNTGPYNEQFF. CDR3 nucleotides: TGTGCCAGCAGTTACAACACAGGGCCATACAATGAGCAGTTCTTC.

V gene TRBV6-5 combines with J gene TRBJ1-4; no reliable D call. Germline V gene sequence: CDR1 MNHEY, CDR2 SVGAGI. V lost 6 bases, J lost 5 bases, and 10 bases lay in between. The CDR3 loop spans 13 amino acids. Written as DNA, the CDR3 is TGTGCCAGCAGCTCTAGTGGAAATGAAAAACTGTTTTTT. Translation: CASSSSGNEKLFF.

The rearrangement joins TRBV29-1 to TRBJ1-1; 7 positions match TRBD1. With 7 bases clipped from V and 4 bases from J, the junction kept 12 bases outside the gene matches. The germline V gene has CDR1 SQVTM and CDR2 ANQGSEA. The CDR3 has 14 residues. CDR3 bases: TGCAGCGCCCACAGGGGAACCTACTCCACTGAAGCTTTCTTT. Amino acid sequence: CSAHRGTYSTEAFF.

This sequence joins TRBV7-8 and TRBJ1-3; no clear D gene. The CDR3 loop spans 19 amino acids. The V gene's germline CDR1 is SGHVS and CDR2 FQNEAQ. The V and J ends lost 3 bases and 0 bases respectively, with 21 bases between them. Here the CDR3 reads CASSFSGGTQFSSGNTIYF. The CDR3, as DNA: TGTGCCAGCAGCTTCTCGGGTGGCACGCAGTTTAGCTCTGGAAACACCATATATTTT.

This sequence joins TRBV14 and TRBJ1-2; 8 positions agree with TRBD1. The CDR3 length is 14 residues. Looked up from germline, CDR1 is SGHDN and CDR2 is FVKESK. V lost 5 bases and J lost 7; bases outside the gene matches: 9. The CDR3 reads CASSSDRGRVGYTF. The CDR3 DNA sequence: TGTGCCAGCAGCTCCGACAGGGGTAGAGTTGGCTACACCTTC. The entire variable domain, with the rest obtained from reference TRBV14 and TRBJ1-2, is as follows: EAGVTQFPSHSVIEKGQTVTLRCDPISGHDNLYWYRRVMGKEIKFLLHFVKESKQDESGMPNNRFLAERTGGTYSTLKVQPAELEDSGVYFCASSSDRGRVGYTFGSGTRLTVV.

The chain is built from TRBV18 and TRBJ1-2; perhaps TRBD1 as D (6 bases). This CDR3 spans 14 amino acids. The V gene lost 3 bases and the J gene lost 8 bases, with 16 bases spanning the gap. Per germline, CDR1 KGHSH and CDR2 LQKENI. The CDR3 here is CASSPPGGPGGYTF. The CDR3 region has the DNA TGTGCCAGCTCACCCCCGGGGGGCCCGGGGGGCTACACCTTC.

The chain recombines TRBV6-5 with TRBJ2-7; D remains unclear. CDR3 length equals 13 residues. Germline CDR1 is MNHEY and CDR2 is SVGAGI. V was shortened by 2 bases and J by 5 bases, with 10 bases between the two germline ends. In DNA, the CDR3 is TGTGCCAGCAGTTACGGTTCGAGAAACGAGCAGTACTTC. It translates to CASSYGSRNEQYF.

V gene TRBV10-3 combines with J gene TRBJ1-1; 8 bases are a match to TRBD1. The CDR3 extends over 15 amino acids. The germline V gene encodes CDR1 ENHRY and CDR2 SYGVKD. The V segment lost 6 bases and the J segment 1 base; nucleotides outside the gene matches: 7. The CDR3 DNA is TGTGCCATCAGAAGAGCAGGGGGCGCGAACACTGAAGCTTTCTTT. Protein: CAIRRAGGANTEAFF.

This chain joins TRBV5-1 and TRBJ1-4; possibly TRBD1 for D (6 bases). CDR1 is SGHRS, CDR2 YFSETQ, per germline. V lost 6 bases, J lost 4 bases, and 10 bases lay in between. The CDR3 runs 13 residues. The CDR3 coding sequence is TGCGCCAGCACTGGGGGCAGTAATGAAAAACTGTTTTTT. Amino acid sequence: CASTGGSNEKLFF.

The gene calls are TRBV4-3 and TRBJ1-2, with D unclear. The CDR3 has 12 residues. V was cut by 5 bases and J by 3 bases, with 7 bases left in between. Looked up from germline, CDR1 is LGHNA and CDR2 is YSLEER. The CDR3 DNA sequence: TGCGCCAGCAGCGGGGAGGACTATGGCTACACCTTC. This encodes CASSGEDYGYTF.

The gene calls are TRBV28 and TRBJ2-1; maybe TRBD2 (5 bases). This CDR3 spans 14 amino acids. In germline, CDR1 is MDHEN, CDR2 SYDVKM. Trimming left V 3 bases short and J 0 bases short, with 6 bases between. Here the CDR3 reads CASSLGSSYNEQFF. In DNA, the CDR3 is TGTGCCAGCAGTTTGGGGAGCTCCTACAATGAGCAGTTCTTC.

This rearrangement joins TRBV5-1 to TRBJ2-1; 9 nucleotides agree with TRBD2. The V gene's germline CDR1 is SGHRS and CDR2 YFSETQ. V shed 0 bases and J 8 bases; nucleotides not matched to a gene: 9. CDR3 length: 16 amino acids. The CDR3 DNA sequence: TGCGCCAGCAGCTTGGGGGGGACTAGCCCCACATATGAGCAGTTCTTC. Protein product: CASSLGGTSPTYEQFF.

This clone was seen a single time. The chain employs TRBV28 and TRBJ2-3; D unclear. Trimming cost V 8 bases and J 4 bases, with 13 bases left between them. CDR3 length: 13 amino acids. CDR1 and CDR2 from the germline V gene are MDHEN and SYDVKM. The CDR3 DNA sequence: TGTGCCAGCGCCCTAGTGGATGCAGATACGCAGTATTTT. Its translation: CASALVDADTQYF.

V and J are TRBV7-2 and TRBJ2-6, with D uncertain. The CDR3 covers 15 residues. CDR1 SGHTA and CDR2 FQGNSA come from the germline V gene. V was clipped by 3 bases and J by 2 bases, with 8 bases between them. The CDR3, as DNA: TGTGCCAGCAGCTTGAGTCGGGCTGGGGCCAACGTCCTGACTTTC. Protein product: CASSLSRAGANVLTF.

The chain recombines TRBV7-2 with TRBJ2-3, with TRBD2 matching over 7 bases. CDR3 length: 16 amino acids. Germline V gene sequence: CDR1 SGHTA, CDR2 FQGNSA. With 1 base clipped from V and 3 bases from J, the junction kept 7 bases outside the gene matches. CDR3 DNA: TGTGCCAGCAGCTTAGATGTGGGGAGGGTTACAGATACGCAGTATTTT. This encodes CASSLDVGRVTDTQYF.

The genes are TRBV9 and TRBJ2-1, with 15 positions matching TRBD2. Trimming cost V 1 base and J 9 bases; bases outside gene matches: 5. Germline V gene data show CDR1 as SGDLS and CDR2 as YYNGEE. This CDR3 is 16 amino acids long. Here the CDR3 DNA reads TGTGCCAGCAGCGTACAGGGACTAGCGGGAGGTGGTGAGCAGTTCTTC. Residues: CASSVQGLAGGGEQFF.

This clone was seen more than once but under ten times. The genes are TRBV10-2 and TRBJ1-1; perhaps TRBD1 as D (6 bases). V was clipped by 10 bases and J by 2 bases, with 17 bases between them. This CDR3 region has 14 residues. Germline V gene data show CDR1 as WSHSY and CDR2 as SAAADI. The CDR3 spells CATIPAGANTEAFF. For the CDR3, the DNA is TGCGCCACCATCCCGGCAGGGGCAAACACTGAAGCTTTCTTT.

CDR3 loop: CASSVPPGGTDYGYTF. The CDR3 coding sequence is TGTGCCAGCAGCGTACCCCCGGGCGGGACAGACTATGGCTACACCTTC. The rearrangement links TRBV9 to TRBJ1-2; 7 bases match TRBD1. After removal of 1 base from V and 3 bases from J, the junction contained 9 bases not matched to a gene. Per germline, CDR1 SGDLS and CDR2 YYNGEE. CDR3 length equals 16 residues.

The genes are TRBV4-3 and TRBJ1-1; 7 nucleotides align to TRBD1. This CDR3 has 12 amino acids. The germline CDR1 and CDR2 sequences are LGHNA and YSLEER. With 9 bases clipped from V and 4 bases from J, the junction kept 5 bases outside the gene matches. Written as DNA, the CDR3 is TGCGCCAGTCGACAGGGAAGCACTGAAGCTTTCTTT. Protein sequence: CASRQGSTEAFF.

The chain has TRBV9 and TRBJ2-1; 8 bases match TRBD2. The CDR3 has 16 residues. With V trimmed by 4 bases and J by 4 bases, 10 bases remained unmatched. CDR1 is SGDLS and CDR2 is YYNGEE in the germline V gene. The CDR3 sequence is CASSSTGTRAYNEQFF. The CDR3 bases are TGTGCCAGCAGCTCCACCGGGACTAGAGCTTACAATGAGCAGTTCTTC.

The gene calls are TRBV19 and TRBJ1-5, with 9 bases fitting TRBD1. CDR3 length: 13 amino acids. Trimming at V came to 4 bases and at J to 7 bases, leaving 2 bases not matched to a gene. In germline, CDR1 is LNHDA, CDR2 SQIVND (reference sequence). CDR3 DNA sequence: TGTGCCAGTAGTAAAGGGACAGGGCAGCCCCAGCATTTT. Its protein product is CASSKGTGQPQHF. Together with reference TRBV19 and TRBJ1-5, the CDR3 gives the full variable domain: DGGITQSPKYLFRKEGQNVTLSCEQNLNHDAMYWYRQDPGQGLRLIYYSQIVNDFQKGDIAEGYSVSREKKESFPLTVTSAQKNPTAFYLCASSKGTGQPQHFGDGTRLSIL.

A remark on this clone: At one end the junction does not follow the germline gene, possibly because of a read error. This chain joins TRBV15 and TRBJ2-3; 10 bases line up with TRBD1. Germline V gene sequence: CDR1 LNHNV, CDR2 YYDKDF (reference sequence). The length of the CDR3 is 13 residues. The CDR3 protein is CATSREGRQGARF. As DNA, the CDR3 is TGTGCCACCAGCAGAGAGGGAAGACAGGGGGCGCGTTTT.

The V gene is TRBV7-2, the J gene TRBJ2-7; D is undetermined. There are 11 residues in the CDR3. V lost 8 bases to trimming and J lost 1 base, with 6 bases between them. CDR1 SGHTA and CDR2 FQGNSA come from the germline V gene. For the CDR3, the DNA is TGTGCCAGCGGCGGATCCTACGAGCAGTACGTC. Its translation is CASGGSYEQYV.

The CDR3 DNA reads TGTGCCAGTAGTATCCCTAGCGGGGGACAAGAGACCCAGTACTTC. Encoded protein: CASSIPSGGQETQYF. The V call is TRBV19, the J call TRBJ2-5; 10 bases line up with TRBD2. J was trimmed by 2 bases and V by 3 bases; bases with no gene match: 3. CDR3 length equals 15 residues. Germline V gene lookup returns CDR1 LNHDA and CDR2 SQIVND (reference sequence).